This TCR beta chain is drawn from a study of siplizumab effects on memory and regulatory T cells (dated by TCRdb to the late 2010s). At the level of the whole study: The study examined how the anti-CD2 antibody siplizumab affects alloreactive T-cell subsets in allogeneic mixed lymphocyte reactions built from human PBMCs.

Clipping removes 6 bases from V and 4 bases from J, with 8 as the unmatched junction base count. The CDR3 covers 15 residues, taking in both the cysteine and the phenylalanine. Here the CDR3 DNA is all that survives: 45 bases in frame from base 1. The germline V gene supplies CDR1 ENHRY and CDR2 SYGVKD. Sorted unstimulated T cells and proliferating T cells recovered from mixed lymphocyte reactions were subjected to TCRbeta CDR3 sequencing. Fresh whole blood from ten HLA-typed healthy donors was used as the source from which PBMCs were isolated. Unstimulated CD4+ regulatory T cells were FACS-sorted to map the origin of alloreactive clones. The library was generated by the immunoSEQ multiplex PCR assay. Some 100,000 TCR templates per sample were assayed by the deep sequencing platform. Genomic DNA extracted from sorted T cells was the material used for TCRbeta CDR3 sequencing. The paper's data handling went like this. The R programming language was used for clonal analysis of the TCRbeta CDR3 data. Comparing unstimulated samples against CFSE-low samples taken after the reaction was how alloreactive CD4+ and CD8+ clones were defined. Regulatory or non-regulatory origin of alloreactive CD4+ clones was assigned by matching sequences to the sorted unstimulated Treg and non-Treg repertoires. TCRdb mirrors the immuneACCESS table, restricted to in-frame sequences. Some clones are absent from its copies; in checked studies, under half trace to an unresolved V gene, and the reason for the others is unknown. V and J calls plus clone size are reproduced from that table; the DNA served to infer D and trimming. This sample comprises approximately 100,000 clones, about 90% of them detected only once. The ten top clones hold around 0.68% of the sample.

A note on this clone: It lacks a known antigen. Nothing much larger sits one base from this clone, and base qualities are not available.

The paper as a whole reports these results and caveats: Whether proliferating Tregs from siplizumab cultures actually had suppressive function was not functionally confirmed. Among mappable alloreactive CD4+ clones, an average Treg-derived fraction of about 69% was observed with siplizumab, compared with 26.9% in control reactions. For roughly 80-95% of proliferating CD4+ or CD8+ clones, no naive or memory phenotype could be assigned. Compared with memory T cells, unstimulated naive T cells appeared more diverse, and naive cells seemed to make a substantial contribution to the alloresponse. Sequences below about 10^-5 frequency were poorly captured, so only a minor fraction of alloreactive clones could be mapped to unstimulated subsets. Siplizumab significantly reduced the cumulative frequency of alloreactive sequences traceable to unstimulated CD4+ memory T cells.

This receptor was identified in a human donor in good health. The sample comprised Tregs sorted from blood. The chain links TRBV10-3 with TRBJ2-5, and TRBD1 aligns with 10 junction nucleotides. The encoded CDR3 is CAIRGGTGAPETQYF. The nucleotide sequence reads as follows: TGTGCCATCAGGGGGGGGACAGGGGCCCCAGAGACCCAGTACTTC.